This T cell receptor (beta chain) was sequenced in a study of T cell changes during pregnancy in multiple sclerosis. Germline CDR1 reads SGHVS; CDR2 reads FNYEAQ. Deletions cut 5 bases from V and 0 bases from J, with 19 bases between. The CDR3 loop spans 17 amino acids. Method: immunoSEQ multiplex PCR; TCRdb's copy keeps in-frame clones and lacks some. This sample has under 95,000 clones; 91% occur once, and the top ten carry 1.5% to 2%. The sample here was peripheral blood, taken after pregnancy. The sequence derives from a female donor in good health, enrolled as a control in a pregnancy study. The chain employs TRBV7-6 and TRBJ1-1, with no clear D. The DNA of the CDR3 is TGTGCCAGCAGCCCACGTCATAGCGAGAAAATGAACACTGAAGCTTTCTTT. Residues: CASSPRHSEKMNTEAFF. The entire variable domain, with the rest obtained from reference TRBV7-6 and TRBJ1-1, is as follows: GAGVSQSPRYKVTKRGQDVALRCDPISGHVSLYWYRQALGQGPEFLTYFNYEAQQDKSGLPNDRFSAERPEGSISTLTIQRTEQRDSAMYRCASSPRHSEKMNTEAFFGQGTRLTVV.